The T cell receptor (beta chain) described here comes from a study of blood T cell repertoires in COVID-19 (TCRdb year 2020). Concerning the study at large: The collaborator samples originated in the United States, Italy and Spain and spanned the acute and convalescent phases of COVID-19. The prospective study material was composed of cDNA or gDNA derived from T cells, B-cell-depleted T cells, or PBMCs. Subjects who had been exposed to COVID-19, were actively infected with it, or had recovered from it provided the deeply sampled blood TCRbeta repertoires that made up the dataset. The repertoires were released in a freely available public database meant as a resource for research on the immune response to SARS-CoV-2. The samples were drawn from two sources: the first 160 participants of the ongoing ImmuneRACE study, and 950 to 1,500 subjects contributed by 6 global collaborators. Nearly every sample came with metadata listing a de-identified subject ID, COVID-19 status, age in years and sex. Where available, HLA class I and class II types were taken from metadata supplied by the sample provider and were not determined by assay-based typing.

TCRbeta CDR3 regions were amplified from genomic DNA by means of the immunoSEQ Assay, a bias-controlled multiplex PCR. The authors' analysis ran thus. Within the assay, amplification of reference gene primers was used to estimate how many nucleated cells each sample contained. Sequence reads were collapsed and filtered to measure the absolute abundance of every unique TCRbeta CDR3 rearrangement. For each sample, productive Simpson clonality was calculated as the square root of Simpson's diversity index across productive rearrangements. TCRdb re-hosts the immuneACCESS table, in-frame sequences only. Its copies lack some clones; in the studies checked, an unresolved V gene accounts for under half of them, and the cause for the rest is not known. V, J and clone size derive from that table, while D and trimming were established from the DNA sequence. For this sample there are 300,000 to 450,000 clones; more than 70% appear just once. 3.9% of the sample rests with the top ten.

In Seattle, one collaborating source enrolled patients while the infection was active and tracked those patients longitudinally over the course of disease. The collaborating institutions used their own protocols to collect whole blood in K2EDTA tubes. For TCRbeta analysis, collaborators shipped samples in one of three forms: frozen whole blood, isolated PBMCs, or DNA extracted from either of those sample types. Broad study findings and their caveats: Clinical and demographic metadata were provided uncurated, with the amount varying by source and participant.

A word on this clone: The antigen this receptor binds is unknown. Base qualities are not provided; no much larger clone lies one nucleotide away.

The CDR3 holds 15 amino acids from the cysteine to the phenylalanine. Here the CDR3 DNA is all that survives: 45 bases in frame from base 1. V is pruned by 6 bases and J by 3 bases, leaving 9 bases of the junction without a gene match. According to the germline V gene, CDR1 reads SNHLY and CDR2 reads FYNNEI. The sequence joins TRBV2 to TRBJ1-1, with 8 bases in between that match TRBD1. The sequence was obtained from a woman aged 55-75 years with COVID-19, enrolled during active disease. The sequencing input was peripheral blood. The CDR3 region: CASSGQGRAYTEAFF. The sequenced DNA is TGTGCCAGCAGCGGACAGGGTAGGGCGTACACTGAAGCTTTCTTT. The variable domain in full, with residues beyond the CDR3 obtained from the reference TRBV2 and TRBJ1-1 genes, is EPEVTQTPSHQVTQMGQEVILRCVPISNHLYFYWYRQILGQKVEFLVSFYNNEISEKSEIFDDQFSVERPDGSNFTLKIRSTKLEDSAMYFCASSGQGRAYTEAFFGQGTRLTVV.